This T cell receptor (beta chain) was sequenced in a study of cytomegalovirus exposure and HLA in healthy donors. Turning to this clone: The target antigen is unknown.

The study, taken as a whole, reports: Later work found most CMV-associated TCR beta chains apparently HLA-restricted. V segments that were indistinguishable, TRBV6-2 and TRBV6-3 among them, were omitted from analysis.

V was clipped by 2 bases and J by 7 bases; unmatched bases: 8. Germline values: CDR1 MNHNY, CDR2 SVGAGI (reference sequence). The CDR3 has 15 amino acids. This PCR relied on a set of 60 Vbeta primers and 13 Jbeta primers. Sequencing used immunoSEQ multiplex PCR; TCRdb keeps in-frame clones, though not all of them. The sample has around 150,000 clones; roughly four fifths are singletons. The V gene is TRBV6-6, the J gene TRBJ1-1; TRBD1 aligns across 9 bases. The sequenced sample was PBMCs. The source of this sequence is a human donor in good health. CDR3: CASSYPGQGRVEAFF. The CDR3 DNA is TGTGCCAGCAGTTACCCTGGACAGGGGCGGGTTGAAGCTTTCTTT.